This T cell receptor beta chain was identified during a study of cytotoxic CD8 clonotypes in ibrutinib-treated CLL. About the research overall: Enrolment comprised approximately 10 relapsed/refractory and about 16 treatment-naive patients; about 17 were IGHV unmutated. Findings and caveats of the study: Clonality grew at ibrutinib response; at progression, it decreased back toward baseline. Private clonotypes, not public ones, expanded at ibrutinib response.

PBMCs that had been cryopreserved were the source of about 2 micrograms of genomic DNA for TCR beta libraries. A note on this clone: As yet, its antigen is unknown.

Data came from immunoSEQ multiplex PCR; TCRdb stores just in-frame clones and leaves some out. The sample gives 200,000 to 250,000 clones, around 70% of which show up once; 15% is in the top ten. This material consisted of PBMCs, taken after 24 months of ibrutinib treatment. The receptor was derived from a human donor with chronic lymphocytic leukemia.

This CDR3 reads CASSYRGSGNTIYF. CDR3 DNA: TGTGCCAGCAGTTACAGGGGTTCTGGAAACACCATATATTTT. The V and J genes are TRBV6-6 and TRBJ1-3, with TRBD1 as a possible D gene (5 bases). V lost 2 bases, J lost 1 base, and 6 bases lay in between. Germline V lookup: CDR1 MNHNY, CDR2 SVGAGI (reference sequence). CDR3 length equals 14 residues.